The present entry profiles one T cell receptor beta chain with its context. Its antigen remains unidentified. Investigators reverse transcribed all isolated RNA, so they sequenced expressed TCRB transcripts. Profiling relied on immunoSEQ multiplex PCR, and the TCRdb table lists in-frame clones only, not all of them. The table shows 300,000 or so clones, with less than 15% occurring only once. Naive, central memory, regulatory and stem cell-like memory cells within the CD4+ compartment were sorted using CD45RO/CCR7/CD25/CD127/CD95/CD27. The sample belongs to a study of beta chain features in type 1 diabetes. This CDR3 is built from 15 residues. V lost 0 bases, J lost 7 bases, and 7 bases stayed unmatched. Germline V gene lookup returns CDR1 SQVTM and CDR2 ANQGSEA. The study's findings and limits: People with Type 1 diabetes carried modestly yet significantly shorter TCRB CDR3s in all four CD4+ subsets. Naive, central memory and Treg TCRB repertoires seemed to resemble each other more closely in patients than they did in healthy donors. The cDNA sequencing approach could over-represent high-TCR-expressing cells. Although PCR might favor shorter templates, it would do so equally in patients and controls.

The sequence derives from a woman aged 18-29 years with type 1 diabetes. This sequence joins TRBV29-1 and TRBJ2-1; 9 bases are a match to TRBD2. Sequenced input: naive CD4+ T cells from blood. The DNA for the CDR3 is TGCAGCGTTGAAGATAGCGGGAGCCCTTGGAATGAGCAGTTCTTC. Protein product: CSVEDSGSPWNEQFF.